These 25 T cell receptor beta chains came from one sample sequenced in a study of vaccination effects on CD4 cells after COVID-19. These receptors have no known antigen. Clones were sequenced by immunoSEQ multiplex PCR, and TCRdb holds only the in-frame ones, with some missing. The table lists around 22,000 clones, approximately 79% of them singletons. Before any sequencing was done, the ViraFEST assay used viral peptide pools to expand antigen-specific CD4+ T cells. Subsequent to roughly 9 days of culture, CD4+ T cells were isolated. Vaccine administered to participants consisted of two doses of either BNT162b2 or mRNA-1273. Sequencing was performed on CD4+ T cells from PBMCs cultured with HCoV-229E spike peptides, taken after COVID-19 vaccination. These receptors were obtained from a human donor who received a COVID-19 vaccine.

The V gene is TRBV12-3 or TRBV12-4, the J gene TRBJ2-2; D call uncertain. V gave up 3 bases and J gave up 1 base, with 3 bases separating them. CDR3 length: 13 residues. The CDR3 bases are TGTGCCAGCAGTTTGCAGAACACCGGGGAGCTGTTTTTT. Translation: CASSLQNTGELFF.

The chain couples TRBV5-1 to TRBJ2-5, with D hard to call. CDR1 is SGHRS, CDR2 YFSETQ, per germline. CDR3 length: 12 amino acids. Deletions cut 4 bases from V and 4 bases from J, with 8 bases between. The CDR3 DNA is TGCGCCAGCAGCCTCGATCTAGAGACCCAGTACTTC. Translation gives CASSLDLETQYF.

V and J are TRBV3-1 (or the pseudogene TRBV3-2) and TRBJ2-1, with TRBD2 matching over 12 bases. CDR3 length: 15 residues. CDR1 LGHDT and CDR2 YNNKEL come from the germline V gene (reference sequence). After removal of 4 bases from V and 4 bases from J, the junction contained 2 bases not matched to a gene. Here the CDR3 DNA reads TGTGCCAGCAGCCCGGGACTAGCGGGTTACAATGAGCAGTTCTTC. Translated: CASSPGLAGYNEQFF.

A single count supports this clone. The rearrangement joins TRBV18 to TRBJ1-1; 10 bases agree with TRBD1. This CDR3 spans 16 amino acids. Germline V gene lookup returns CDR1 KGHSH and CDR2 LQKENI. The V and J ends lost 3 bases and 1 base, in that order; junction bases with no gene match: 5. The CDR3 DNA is TGTGCCAGCTCACCGGGACAGGGGCTACAGAACACTGAAGCTTTCTTT. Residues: CASSPGQGLQNTEAFF.

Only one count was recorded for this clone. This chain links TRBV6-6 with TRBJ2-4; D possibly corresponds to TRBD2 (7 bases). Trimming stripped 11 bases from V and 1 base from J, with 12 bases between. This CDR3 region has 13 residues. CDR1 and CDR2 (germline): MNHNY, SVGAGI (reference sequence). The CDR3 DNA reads TGTGCCTCAGAGGGGGGGGCCAAAAACATTCAGTACTTC. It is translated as CASEGGAKNIQYF.

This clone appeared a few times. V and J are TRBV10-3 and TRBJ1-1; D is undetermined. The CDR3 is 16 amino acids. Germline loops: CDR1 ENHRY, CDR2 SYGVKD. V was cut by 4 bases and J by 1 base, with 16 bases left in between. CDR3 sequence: CAISGRTPLQNTEAFF. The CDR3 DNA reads TGTGCCATCAGTGGAAGAACGCCCCTACAGAACACTGAAGCTTTCTTT.

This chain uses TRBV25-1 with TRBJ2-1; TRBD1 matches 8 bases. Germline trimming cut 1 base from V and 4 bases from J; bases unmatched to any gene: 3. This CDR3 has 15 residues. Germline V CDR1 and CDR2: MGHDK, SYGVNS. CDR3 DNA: TGTGCCAGCAGTGAATCCAGGGGGCCATACAATGAGCAGTTCTTC. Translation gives CASSESRGPYNEQFF.

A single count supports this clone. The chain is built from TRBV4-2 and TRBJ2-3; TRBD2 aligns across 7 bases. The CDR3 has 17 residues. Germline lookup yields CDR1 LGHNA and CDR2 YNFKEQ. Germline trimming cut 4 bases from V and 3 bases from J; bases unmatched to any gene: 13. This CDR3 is CASSPGHGEGRTDTQYF. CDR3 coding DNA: TGTGCCAGCAGCCCAGGGCACGGGGAGGGGAGAACAGATACGCAGTATTTT.

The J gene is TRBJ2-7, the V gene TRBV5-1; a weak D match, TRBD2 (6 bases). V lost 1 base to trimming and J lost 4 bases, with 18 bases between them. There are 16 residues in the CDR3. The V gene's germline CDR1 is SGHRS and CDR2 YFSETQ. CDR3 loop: CASSLYPEQEGYEQYF. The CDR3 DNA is TGCGCCAGCAGCTTGTACCCCGAGCAGGAGGGGTACGAGCAGTACTTC.

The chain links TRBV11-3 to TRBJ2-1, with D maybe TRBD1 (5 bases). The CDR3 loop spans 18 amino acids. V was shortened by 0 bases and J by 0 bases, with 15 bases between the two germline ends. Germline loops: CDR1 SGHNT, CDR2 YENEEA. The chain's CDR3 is CASSLDQSGSSSYNEQFF. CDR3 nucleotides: TGTGCCAGCAGCTTAGATCAATCAGGGTCTTCCTCCTACAATGAGCAGTTCTTC.

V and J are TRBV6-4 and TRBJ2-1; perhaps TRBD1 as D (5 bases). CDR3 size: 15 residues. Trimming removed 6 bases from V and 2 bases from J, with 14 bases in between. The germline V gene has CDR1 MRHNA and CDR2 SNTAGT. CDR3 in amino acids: CASSAETEAYNEQFF. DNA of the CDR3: TGTGCCAGCAGCGCCGAGACAGAGGCCTACAATGAGCAGTTCTTC.

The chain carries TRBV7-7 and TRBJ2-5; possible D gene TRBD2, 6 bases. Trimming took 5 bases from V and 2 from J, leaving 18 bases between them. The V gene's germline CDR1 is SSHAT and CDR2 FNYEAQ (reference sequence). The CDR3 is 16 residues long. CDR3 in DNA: TGTGCCAGCAGCCCGGGACGACTAGTACAACAAGAGACCCAGTACTTC. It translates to CASSPGRLVQQETQYF.

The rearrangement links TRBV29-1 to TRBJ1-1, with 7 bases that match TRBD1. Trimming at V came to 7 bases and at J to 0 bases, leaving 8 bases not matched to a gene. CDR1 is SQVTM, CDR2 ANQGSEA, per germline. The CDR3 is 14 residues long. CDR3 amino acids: CSAHRGVMNTEAFF. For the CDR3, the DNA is TGCAGCGCACACAGGGGCGTCATGAACACTGAAGCTTTCTTT. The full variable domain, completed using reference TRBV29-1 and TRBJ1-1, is SAVISQKPSRDICQRGTSLTIQCQVDSQVTMMFWYRQQPGQSLTLIATANQGSEATYESGFVIDKFPISRPNLTFSTLTVSNMSPEDSSIYLCSAHRGVMNTEAFFGQGTRLTVV.

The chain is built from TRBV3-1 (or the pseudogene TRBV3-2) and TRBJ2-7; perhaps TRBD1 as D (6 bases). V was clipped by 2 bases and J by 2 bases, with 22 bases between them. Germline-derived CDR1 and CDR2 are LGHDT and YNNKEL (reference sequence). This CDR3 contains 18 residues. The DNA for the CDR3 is TGTGCCAGCAGCCAATTGGAAACGGGACACAAGCATACCTACGAGCAGTACTTC. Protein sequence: CASSQLETGHKHTYEQYF.

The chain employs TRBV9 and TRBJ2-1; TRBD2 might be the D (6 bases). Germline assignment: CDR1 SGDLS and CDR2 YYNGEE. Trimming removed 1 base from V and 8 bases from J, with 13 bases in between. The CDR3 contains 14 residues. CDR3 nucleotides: TGTGCCAGCAGCGTATCGGGAGCGAGCGATGAGCAGTTCTTC. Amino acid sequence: CASSVSGASDEQFF.

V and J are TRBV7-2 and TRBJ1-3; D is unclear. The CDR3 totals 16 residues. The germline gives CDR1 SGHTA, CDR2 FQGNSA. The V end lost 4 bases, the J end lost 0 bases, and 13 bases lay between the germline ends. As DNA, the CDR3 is TGTGCCAGCAGCTCCCACTCGGTCGTCTCTGGAAACACCATATATTTT. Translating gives CASSSHSVVSGNTIYF. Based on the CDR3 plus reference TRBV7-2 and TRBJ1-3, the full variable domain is GAGVSQSPSNKVTEKGKDVELRCDPISGHTALYWYRQSLGQGLEFLIYFQGNSAPDKSGLPSDRFSAERTGGSVSTLTIQRTQQEDSAVYLCASSSHSVVSGNTIYFGEGSWLTVV.

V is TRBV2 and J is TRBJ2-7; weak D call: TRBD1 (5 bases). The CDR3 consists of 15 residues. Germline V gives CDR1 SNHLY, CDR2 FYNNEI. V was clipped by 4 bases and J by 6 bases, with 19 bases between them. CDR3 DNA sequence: TGTGCCAGCAGTGCAGTCCGGCCCGGTCAGGGCGAGCAGTACTTC. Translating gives CASSAVRPGQGEQYF. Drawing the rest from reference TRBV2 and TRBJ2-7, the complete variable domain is EPEVTQTPSHQVTQMGQEVILRCVPISNHLYFYWYRQILGQKVEFLVSFYNNEISEKSEIFDDQFSVERPDGSNFTLKIRSTKLEDSAMYFCASSAVRPGQGEQYFGPGTRLTVT.

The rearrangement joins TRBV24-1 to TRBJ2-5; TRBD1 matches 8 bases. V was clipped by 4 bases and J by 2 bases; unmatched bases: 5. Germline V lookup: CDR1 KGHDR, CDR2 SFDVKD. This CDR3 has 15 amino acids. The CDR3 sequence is CATSEKQGGQETQYF. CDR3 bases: TGTGCCACCAGTGAGAAACAGGGGGGACAAGAGACCCAGTACTTC.

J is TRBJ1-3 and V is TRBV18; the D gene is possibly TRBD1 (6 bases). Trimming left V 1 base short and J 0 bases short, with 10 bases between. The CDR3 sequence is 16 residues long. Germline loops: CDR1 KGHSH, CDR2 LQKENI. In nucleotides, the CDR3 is TGTGCCAGCTCACCACTTGCGGACAGCTCTGGAAACACCATATATTTT. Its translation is CASSPLADSSGNTIYF. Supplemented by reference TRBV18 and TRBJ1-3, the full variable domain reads NAGVMQNPRHLVRRRGQEARLRCSPMKGHSHVYWYRQLPEEGLKFMVYLQKENIIDESGMPKERFSAEFPKEGPSILRIQQVVRGDSAAYFCASSPLADSSGNTIYFGEGSWLTVV.

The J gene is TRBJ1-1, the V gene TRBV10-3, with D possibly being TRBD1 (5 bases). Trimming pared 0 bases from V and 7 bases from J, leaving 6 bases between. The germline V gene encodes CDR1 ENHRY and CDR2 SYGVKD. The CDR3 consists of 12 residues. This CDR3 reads CAISESRGEAFF. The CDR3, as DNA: TGTGCCATCAGTGAGTCGAGGGGTGAAGCTTTCTTT.

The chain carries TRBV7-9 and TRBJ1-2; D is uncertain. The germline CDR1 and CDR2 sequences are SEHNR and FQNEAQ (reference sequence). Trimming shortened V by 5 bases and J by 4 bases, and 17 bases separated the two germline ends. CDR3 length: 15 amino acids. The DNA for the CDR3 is TGTGCCAGCAGCCCCTACGCTCGGACGGCCTATGGCTACACCTTC. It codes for CASSPYARTAYGYTF.

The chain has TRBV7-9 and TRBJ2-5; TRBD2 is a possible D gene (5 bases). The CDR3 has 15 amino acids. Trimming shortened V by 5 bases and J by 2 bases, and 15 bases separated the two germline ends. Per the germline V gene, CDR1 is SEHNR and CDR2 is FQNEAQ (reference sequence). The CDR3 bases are TGTGCCAGCAGCCGTGACTTAACTAGTCAAGAGACCCAGTACTTC. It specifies CASSRDLTSQETQYF.

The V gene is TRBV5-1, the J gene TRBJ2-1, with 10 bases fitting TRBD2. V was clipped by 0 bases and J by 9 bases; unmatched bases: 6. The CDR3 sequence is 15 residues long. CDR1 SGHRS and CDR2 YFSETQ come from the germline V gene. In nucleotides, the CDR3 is TGCGCCAGCAGCTTGGATCTAGCGGGAGATAGTGAGCAGTTCTTC. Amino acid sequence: CASSLDLAGDSEQFF. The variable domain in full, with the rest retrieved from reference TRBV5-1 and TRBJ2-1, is KAGVTQTPRYLIKTRGQQVTLSCSPISGHRSVSWYQQTPGQGLQFLFEYFSETQRNKGNFPGRFSGRQFSNSRSEMNVSTLELGDSALYLCASSLDLAGDSEQFFGPGTRLTVL.

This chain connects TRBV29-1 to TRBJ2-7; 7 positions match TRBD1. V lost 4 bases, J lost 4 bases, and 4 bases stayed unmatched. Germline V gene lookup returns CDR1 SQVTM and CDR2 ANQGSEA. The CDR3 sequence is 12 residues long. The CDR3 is CSVGRDSYEQYF. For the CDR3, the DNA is TGCAGCGTTGGAAGGGACAGTTACGAGCAGTACTTC.

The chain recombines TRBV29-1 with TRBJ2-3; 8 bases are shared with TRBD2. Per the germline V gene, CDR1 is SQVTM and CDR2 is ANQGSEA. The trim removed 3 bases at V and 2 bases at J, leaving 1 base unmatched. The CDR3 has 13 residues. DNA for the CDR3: TGCAGCGTTGATAGCGGGATCACAGATACGCAGTATTTT. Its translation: CSVDSGITDTQYF.